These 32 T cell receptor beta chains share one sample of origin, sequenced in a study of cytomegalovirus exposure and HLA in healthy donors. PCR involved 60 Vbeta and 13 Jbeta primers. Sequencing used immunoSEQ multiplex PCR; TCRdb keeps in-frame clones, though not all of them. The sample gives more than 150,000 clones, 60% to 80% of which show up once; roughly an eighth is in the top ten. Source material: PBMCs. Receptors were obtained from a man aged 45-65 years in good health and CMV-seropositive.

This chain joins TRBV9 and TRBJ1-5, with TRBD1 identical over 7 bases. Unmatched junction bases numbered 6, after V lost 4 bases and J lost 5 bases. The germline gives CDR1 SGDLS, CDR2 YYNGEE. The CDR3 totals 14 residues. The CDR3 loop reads CASSIGTVDQPQHF. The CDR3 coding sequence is TGTGCCAGCAGCATCGGGACAGTTGATCAGCCCCAGCATTTT.

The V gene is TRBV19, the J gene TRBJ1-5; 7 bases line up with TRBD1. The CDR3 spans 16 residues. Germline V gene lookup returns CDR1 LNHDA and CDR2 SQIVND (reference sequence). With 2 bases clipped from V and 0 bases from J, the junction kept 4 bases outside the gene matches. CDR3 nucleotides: TGTGCCAGTAGTATAAGGACAGGTTATAGCAATCAGCCCCAGCATTTT. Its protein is CASSIRTGYSNQPQHF.

CDR3 region: CASSLDRAYGYTF. For the CDR3, the DNA is TGTGCCAGCAGCCTGGACAGGGCCTATGGCTACACCTTC. The chain is built from TRBV5-6 and TRBJ1-2; 8 bases align to TRBD1. Germline CDR1 and CDR2: SGHDT and YYEEEE. The V segment lost 4 bases and the J segment 4 bases; nucleotides outside the gene matches: 3. This CDR3 contains 13 residues. The full variable domain, its missing parts supplied by reference TRBV5-6 and TRBJ1-2, is DAGVTQSPTHLIKTRGQQVTLRCSPKSGHDTVSWYQQALGQGPQFIFQYYEEEERQRGNFPDRFSGHQFPNYSSELNVNALLLGDSALYLCASSLDRAYGYTFGSGTRLTVV.

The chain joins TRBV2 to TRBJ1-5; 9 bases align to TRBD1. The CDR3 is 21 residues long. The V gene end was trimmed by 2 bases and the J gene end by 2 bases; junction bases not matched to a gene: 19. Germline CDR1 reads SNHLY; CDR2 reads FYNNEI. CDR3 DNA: TGTGCCAGCAGTGAATTCAGGTCGGCGGACAGGGGAATTTCGGGCAATCAGCCCCAGCATTTT. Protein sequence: CASSEFRSADRGISGNQPQHF.

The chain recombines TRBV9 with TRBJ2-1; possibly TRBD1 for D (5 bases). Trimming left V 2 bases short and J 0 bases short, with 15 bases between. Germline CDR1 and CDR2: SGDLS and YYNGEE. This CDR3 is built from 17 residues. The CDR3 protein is CASSVATGTRSYNEQFF. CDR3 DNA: TGTGCCAGCAGCGTGGCTACAGGTACCCGCTCCTACAATGAGCAGTTCTTC.

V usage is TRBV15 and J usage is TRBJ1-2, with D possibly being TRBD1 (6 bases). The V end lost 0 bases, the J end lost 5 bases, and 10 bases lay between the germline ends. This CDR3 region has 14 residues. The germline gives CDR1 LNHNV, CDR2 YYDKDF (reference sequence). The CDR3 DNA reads TGTGCCACCAGCAGAGACAGGGGTGGGTATGGCTACACCTTC. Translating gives CATSRDRGGYGYTF.

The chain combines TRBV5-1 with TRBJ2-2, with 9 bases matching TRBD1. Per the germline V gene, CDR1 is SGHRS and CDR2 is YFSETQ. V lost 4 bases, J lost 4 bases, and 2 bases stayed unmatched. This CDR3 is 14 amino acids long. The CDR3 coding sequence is TGCGCCAGCAGCGAGACAGGGGGCACCGGGGAGCTGTTTTTT. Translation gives CASSETGGTGELFF.

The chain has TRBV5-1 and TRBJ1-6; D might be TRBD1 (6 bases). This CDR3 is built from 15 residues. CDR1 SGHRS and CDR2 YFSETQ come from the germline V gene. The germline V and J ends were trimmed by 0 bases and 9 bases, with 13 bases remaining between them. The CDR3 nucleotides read TGCGCCAGCAGCTTGGGTACGGCCAGGGGTTCACCCCTCCACTTT. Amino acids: CASSLGTARGSPLHF.

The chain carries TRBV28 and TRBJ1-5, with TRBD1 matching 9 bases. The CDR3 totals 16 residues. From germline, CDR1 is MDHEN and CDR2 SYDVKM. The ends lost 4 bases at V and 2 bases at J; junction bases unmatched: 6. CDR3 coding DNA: TGTGCCAGCAGTTCACCGACAGGGGGTGGCAATCAGCCCCAGCATTTT. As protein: CASSSPTGGGNQPQHF. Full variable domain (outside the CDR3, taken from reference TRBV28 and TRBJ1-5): DVKVTQSSRYLVKRTGEKVFLECVQDMDHENMFWYRQDPGLGLRLIYFSYDVKMKEKGDIPEGYSVSREKKERFSLILESASTNQTSMYLCASSSPTGGGNQPQHFGDGTRLSIL.

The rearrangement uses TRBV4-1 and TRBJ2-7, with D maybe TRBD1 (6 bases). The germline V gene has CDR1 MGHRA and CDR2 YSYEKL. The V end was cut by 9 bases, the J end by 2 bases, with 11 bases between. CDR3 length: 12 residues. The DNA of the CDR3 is TGCGCCAGTGGACAGACAACCTACGAGCAGTACTTC. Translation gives CASGQTTYEQYF.

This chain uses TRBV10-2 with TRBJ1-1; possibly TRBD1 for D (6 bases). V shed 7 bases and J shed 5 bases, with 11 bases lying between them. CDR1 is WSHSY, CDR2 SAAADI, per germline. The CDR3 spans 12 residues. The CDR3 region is CASTRTETEAFF. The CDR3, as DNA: TGCGCCAGCACCCGGACAGAGACTGAAGCTTTCTTT.

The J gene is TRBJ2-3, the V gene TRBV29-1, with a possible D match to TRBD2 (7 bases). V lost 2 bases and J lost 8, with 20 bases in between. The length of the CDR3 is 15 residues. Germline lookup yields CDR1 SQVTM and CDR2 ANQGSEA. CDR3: CSVERVGGGPPTQYF. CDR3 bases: TGCAGCGTTGAAAGGGTTGGCGGGGGCCCGCCTACGCAGTATTTT.

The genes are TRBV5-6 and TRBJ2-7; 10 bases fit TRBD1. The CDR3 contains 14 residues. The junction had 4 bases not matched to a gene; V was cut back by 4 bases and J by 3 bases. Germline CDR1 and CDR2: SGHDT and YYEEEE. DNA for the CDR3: TGTGCCAGCAGCCAAGGGACAGGGGACTACGAGCAGTACTTC. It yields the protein CASSQGTGDYEQYF.

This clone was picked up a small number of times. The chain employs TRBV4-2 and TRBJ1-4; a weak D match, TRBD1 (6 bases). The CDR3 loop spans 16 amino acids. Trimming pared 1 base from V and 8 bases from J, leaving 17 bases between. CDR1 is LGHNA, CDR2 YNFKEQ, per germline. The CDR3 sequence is CASSQGEGGGSEKLFF. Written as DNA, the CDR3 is TGTGCCAGCAGCCAAGGGGAGGGGGGCGGGTCGGAAAAACTGTTTTTT.

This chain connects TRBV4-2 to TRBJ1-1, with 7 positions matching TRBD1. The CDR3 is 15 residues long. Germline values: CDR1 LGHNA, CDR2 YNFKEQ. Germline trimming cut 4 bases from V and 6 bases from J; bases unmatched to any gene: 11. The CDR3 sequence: CASSRVTGDVAEAFF. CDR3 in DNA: TGTGCCAGCAGCCGAGTCACAGGGGATGTCGCTGAAGCTTTCTTT.

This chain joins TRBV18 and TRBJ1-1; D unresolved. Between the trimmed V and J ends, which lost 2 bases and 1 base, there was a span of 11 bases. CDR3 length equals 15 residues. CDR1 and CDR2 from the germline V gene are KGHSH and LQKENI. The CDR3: CASSPTYNRNTEAFF. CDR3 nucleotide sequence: TGTGCCAGCTCACCAACATATAACAGGAACACTGAAGCTTTCTTT. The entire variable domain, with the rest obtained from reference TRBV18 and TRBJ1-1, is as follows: NAGVMQNPRHLVRRRGQEARLRCSPMKGHSHVYWYRQLPEEGLKFMVYLQKENIIDESGMPKERFSAEFPKEGPSILRIQQVVRGDSAAYFCASSPTYNRNTEAFFGQGTRLTVV.

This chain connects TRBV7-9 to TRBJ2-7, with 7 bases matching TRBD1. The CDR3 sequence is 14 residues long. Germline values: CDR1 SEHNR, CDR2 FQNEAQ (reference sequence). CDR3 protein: CSSSLGDRFYEQYV. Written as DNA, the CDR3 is TGTTCCAGCAGCTTAGGGGACAGATTTTACGAGCAGTACGTC.

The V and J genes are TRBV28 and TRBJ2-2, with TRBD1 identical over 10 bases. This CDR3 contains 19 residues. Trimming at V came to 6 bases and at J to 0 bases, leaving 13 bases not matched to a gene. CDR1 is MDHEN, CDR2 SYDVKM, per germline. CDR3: CASSPGQGKVLANTGELFF. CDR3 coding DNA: TGTGCCAGCAGCCCGGGACAGGGGAAGGTCCTGGCGAACACCGGGGAGCTGTTTTTT. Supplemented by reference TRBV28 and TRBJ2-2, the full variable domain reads DVKVTQSSRYLVKRTGEKVFLECVQDMDHENMFWYRQDPGLGLRLIYFSYDVKMKEKGDIPEGYSVSREKKERFSLILESASTNQTSMYLCASSPGQGKVLANTGELFFGEGSRLTVL.

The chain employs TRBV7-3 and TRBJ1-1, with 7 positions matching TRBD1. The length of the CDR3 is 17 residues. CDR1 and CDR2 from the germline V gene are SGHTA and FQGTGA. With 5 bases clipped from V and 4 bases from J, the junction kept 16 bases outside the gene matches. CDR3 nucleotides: TGTGCCAGCAGCGTCACCGGTGGCAGGGGGAAGGGCACTGAAGCTTTCTTT. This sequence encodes CASSVTGGRGKGTEAFF.

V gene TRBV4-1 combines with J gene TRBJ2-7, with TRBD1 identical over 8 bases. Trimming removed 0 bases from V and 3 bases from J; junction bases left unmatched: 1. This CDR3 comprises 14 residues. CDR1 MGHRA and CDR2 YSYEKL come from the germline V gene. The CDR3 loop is CASSQDDRGYEQYF. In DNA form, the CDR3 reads TGCGCCAGCAGCCAAGATGACAGGGGCTACGAGCAGTACTTC.

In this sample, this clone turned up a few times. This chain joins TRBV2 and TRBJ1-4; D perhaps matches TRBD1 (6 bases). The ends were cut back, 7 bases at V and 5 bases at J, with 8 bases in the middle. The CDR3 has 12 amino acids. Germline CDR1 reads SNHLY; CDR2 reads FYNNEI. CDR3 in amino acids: CASKGGNEKLFF. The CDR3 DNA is TGTGCCAGCAAAGGGGGAAATGAAAAACTGTTTTTT.

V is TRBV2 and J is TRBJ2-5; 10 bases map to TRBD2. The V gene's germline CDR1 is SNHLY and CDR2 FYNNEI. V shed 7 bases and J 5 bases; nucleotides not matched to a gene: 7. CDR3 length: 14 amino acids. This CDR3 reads CASTETTSGETQYF. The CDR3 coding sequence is TGTGCCAGCACCGAAACGACTAGCGGGGAGACCCAGTACTTC.

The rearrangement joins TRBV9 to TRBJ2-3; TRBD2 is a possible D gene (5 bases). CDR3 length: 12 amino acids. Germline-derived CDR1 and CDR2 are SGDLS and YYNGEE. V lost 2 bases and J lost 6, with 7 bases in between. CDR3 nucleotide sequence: TGTGCCAGCAGCGTCACGGGGGATACGCAGTATTTT. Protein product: CASSVTGDTQYF.

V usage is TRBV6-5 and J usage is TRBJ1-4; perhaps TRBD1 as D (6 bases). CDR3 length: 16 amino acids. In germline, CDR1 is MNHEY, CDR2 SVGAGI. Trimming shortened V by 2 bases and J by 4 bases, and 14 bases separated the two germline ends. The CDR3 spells CASSYALGASNEKLFF. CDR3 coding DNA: TGTGCCAGCAGTTACGCTCTGGGGGCCAGTAATGAAAAACTGTTTTTT.

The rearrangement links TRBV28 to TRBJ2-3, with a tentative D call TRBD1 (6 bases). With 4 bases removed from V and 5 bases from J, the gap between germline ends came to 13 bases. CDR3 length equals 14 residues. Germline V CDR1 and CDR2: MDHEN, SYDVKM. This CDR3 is CASSSKPQGDTQYF. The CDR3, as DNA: TGTGCCAGCAGTTCAAAGCCACAGGGAGATACGCAGTATTTT.

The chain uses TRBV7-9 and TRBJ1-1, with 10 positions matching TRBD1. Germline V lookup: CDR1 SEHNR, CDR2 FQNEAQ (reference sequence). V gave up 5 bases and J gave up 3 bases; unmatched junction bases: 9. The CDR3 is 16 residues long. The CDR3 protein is CASSPGTGAVDTEAFF. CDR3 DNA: TGTGCCAGCAGCCCCGGGACAGGGGCGGTCGACACTGAAGCTTTCTTT.

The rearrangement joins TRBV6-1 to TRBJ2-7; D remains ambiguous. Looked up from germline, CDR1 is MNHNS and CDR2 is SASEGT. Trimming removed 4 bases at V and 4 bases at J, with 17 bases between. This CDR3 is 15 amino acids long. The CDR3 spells CASSGISPRGYEQYV. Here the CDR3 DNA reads TGTGCCAGCAGTGGGATATCCCCAAGAGGATACGAGCAGTACGTC.

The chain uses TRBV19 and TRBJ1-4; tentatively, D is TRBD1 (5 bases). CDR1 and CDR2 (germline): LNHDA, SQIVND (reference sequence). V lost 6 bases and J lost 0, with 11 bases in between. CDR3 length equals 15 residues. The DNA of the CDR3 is TGTGCCAGTAGGCGTCAGGGTGCAACTAATGAAAAACTGTTTTTT. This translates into CASRRQGATNEKLFF.

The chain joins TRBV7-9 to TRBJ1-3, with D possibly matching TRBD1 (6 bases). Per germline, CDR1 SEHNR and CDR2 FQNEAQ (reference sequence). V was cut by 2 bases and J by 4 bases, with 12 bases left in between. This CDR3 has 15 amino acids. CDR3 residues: CASSLSGVEGNTIYF. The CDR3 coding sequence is TGTGCCAGCAGCTTATCAGGGGTTGAGGGAAACACCATATATTTT.

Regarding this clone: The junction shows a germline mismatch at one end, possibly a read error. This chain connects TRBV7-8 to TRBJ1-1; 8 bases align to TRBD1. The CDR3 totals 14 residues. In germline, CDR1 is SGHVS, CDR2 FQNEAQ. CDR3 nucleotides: TGTGCCAGCAGCTTAGCGGGGGGAGCGACAGGGGACATCTTT. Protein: CASSLAGGATGDIF.

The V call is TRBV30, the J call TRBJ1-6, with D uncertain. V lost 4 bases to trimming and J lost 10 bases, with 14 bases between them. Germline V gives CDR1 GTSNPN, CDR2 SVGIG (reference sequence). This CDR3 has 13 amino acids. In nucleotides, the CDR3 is TGTGCCTGGACCAGGAGATCGGGGTCACCCCTCCACTTT. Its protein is CAWTRRSGSPLHF.

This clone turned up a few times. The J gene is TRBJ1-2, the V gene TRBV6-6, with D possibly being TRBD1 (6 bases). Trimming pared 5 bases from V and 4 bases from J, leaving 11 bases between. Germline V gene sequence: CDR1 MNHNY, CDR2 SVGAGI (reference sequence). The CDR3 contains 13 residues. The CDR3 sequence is CASSDQGIYGYTF. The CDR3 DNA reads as TGTGCCAGCAGTGATCAGGGGATCTATGGCTACACCTTC.